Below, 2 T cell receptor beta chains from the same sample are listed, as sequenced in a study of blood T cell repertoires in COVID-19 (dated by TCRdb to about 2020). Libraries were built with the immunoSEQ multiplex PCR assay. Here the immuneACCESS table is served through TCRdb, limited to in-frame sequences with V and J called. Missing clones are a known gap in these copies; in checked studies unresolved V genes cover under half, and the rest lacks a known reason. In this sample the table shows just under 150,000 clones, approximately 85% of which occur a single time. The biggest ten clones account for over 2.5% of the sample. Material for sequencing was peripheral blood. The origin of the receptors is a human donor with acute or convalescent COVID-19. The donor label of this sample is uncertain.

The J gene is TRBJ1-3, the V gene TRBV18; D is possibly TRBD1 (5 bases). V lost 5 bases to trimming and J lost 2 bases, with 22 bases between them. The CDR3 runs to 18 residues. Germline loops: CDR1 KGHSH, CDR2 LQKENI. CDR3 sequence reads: CASSAAPPQGSAGNTIYF. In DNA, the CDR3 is TGTGCCAGCTCAGCAGCCCCACCTCAGGGTTCGGCTGGAAACACCATATATTTT.

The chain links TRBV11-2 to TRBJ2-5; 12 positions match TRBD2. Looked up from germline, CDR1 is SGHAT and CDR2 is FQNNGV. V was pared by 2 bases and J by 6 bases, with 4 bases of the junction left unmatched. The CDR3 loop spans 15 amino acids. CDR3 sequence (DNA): TGTGCCAGCAGCTTAACTAGCGGGGGGTGGAAGACCCAGTACTTC. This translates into CASSLTSGGWKTQYF.